This T cell receptor (beta chain) was obtained from a study of CD8 T cells in Susac syndrome. RNA, at about 0.45 to 1 ug, was reverse transcribed with random hexamers. Multiplex immunoSEQ PCR targeted 54 Vbeta and 13 Jbeta TCR beta segments. From the immunoSEQ multiplex PCR reads, TCRdb called clonotypes with MiXCR, one entry per CDR3 protein. This table holds around 200,000 distinct CDR3 sequences, approximately 95% found once. High-throughput TCR beta sequencing covered peripheral CD8+ and CD4+ T cells. It was treatment-naive patients with stable or active relapsing-remitting disease who made up the multiple sclerosis controls. TEMRA cells were FACS-enriched, with CD8+ and CD4+ T cells isolated negatively. CDR1 and CDR2 (germline): MNHEY, SVGAGI. The CDR3 is 14 residues long. Trimming shortened V by 4 bases and J by 0 bases, and 8 bases separated the two germline ends.

J is TRBJ2-3 and V is TRBV6-5; a weak D match, TRBD2 (5 bases). This sequence originates from a human donor with multiple sclerosis. The sequenced sample was CD4+ T cells from PBMCs. The CDR3 region is CASSSGLSTDTQYF. Written as DNA, the CDR3 is TGTGCCAGCAGTTCTGGACTCAGCACAGATACGCAGTATTTT.